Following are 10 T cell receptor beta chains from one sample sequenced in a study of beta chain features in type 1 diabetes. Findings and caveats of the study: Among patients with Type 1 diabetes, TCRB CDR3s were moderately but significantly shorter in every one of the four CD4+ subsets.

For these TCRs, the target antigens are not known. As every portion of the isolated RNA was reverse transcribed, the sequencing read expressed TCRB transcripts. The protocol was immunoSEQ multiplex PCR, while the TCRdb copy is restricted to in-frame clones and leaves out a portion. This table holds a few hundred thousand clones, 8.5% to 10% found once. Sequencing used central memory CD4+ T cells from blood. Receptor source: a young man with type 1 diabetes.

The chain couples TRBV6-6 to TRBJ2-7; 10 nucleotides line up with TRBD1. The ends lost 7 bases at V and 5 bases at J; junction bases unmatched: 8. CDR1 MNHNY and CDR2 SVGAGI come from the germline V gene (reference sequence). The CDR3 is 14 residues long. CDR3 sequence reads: CASNHGQGVNEQYF. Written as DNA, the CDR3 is TGTGCCAGCAATCACGGACAGGGGGTTAACGAGCAGTACTTC.

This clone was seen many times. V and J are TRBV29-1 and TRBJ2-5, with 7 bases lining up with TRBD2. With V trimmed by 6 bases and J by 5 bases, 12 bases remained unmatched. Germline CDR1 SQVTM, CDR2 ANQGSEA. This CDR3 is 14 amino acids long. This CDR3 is CSVASGDMGETQYF. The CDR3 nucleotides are TGCAGCGTCGCTAGCGGAGATATGGGGGAGACCCAGTACTTC. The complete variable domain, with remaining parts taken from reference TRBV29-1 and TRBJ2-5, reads SAVISQKPSRDICQRGTSLTIQCQVDSQVTMMFWYRQQPGQSLTLIATANQGSEATYESGFVIDKFPISRPNLTFSTLTVSNMSPEDSSIYLCSVASGDMGETQYFGPGTRLLVL.

The CDR3 reads CASSPGRGDTEAFF. CDR3 sequence (DNA): TGTGCCAGCAGCCCAGGTCGGGGGGACACTGAAGCTTTCTTT. The genes are TRBV7-2 and TRBJ1-1; TRBD1 is a possible D gene (5 bases). CDR1 and CDR2 from the germline V gene are SGHTA and FQGNSA. This CDR3 spans 14 amino acids. The V and J ends lost 5 bases and 3 bases respectively, with 13 bases between them.

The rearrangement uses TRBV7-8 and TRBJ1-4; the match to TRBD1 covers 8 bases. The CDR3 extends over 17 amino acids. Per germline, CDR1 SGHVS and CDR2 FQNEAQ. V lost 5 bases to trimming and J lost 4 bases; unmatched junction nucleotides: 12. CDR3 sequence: CASSAFQRGQVNEKLFF. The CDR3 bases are TGTGCCAGCAGCGCCTTCCAAAGGGGACAGGTTAATGAAAAACTGTTTTTT.

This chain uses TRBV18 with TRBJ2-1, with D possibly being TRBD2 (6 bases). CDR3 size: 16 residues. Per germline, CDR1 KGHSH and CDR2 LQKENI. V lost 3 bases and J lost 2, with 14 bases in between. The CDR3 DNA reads TGTGCCAGCTCACCTATGGGACTGCAGCCCTACAATGAGCAGTTCTTC. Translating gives CASSPMGLQPYNEQFF.

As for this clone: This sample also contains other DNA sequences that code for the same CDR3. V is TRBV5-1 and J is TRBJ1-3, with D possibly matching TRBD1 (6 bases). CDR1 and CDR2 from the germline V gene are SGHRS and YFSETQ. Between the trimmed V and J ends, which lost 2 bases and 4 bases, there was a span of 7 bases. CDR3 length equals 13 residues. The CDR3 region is CASSLGQGNTIYF. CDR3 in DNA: TGCGCCAGCAGCTTAGGACAGGGAAACACCATATATTTT.

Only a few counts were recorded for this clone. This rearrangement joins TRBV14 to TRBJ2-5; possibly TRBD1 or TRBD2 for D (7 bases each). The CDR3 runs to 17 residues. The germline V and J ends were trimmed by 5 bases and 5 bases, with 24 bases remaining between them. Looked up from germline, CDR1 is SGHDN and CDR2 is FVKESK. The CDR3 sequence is CASSLLGTVGGSETQYF. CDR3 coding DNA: TGTGCCAGCAGCTTACTAGGGACAGTAGGCGGGAGTGAGACCCAGTACTTC. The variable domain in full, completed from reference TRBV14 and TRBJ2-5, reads EAGVTQFPSHSVIEKGQTVTLRCDPISGHDNLYWYRRVMGKEIKFLLHFVKESKQDESGMPNNRFLAERTGGTYSTLKVQPAELEDSGVYFCASSLLGTVGGSETQYFGPGTRLLVL.

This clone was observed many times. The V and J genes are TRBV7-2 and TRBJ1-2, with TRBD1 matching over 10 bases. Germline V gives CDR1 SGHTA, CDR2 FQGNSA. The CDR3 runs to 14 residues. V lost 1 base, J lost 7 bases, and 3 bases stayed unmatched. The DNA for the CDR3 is TGTGCCAGCAGCTTAGGGGACAGGGGAAGTGGCTACACCTTC. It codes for CASSLGDRGSGYTF.

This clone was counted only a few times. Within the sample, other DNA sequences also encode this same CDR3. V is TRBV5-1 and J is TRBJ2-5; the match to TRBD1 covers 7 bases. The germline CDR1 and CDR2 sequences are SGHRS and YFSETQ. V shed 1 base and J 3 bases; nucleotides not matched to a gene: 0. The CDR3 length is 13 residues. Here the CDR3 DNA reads TGCGCCAGCAGCTTGCAGGGGGAAGAGACCCAGTACTTC. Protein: CASSLQGEETQYF.

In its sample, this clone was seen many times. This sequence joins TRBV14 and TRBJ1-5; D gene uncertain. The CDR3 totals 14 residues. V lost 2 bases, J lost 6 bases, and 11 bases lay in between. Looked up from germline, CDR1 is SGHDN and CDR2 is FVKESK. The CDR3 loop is CASSQSAAGQPQHF. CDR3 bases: TGTGCCAGCAGCCAAAGCGCTGCTGGTCAGCCCCAGCATTTT. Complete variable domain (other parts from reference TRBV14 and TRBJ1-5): EAGVTQFPSHSVIEKGQTVTLRCDPISGHDNLYWYRRVMGKEIKFLLHFVKESKQDESGMPNNRFLAERTGGTYSTLKVQPAELEDSGVYFCASSQSAAGQPQHFGDGTRLSIL.